This TCR beta chain appears in the sequencing data of a study of response to subunit inactivated influenza vaccine. Between the trimmed V and J ends, which lost 0 bases and 5 bases, there was a span of 12 bases. Germline CDR1 is SGHRS and CDR2 is YFSETQ. The CDR3 runs 14 residues. This clonotype was observed a few times. TCRdb analysed the RT-PCR reads with MiXCR anew, one entry per CDR3 protein. The table shows some 570,000 distinct CDR3 sequences, with about 10% occurring only once. The same sample was also used in a study of T cells expressing NK-cell markers. That work adds: The TCR beta cDNA came from 5'RACE template switching with UMIs. It was sorted CD3+CD56+NKG2C+, CD3+CD56+NKG2C- and CD3+CD56-NKG2C+ T cells that supplied the TCR beta repertoires. Among eight sequenced donors, seven carried HCMV seropositivity while one was seronegative. Among CD8+ T cells from five or six donors, dominant NKG2C+ clonotypes accounted for about 1.0-7.0%. These same clonotypes (in several donors) also led the CD3+CD56-NKG2C+ fraction.

This sequence was found in a man aged 45-65 years who received an inactivated influenza vaccine. V is TRBV5-1 and J is TRBJ2-7; D remains unclear. The material was PBMCs from blood, obtained on the day of vaccination. The CDR3 sequence is CASSLETWVHEQYF. The CDR3 DNA sequence: TGCGCCAGCAGCTTGGAGACATGGGTTCACGAGCAGTACTTC.